This T cell receptor (beta chain) was identified in a study of shared clonotypes between healthy human individuals. Study-wide points: Sequencing depth was expected to affect clonotype sharing among donors.

Sequencing used immunoSEQ multiplex PCR; TCRdb keeps in-frame clones, though not all of them. The sample lists 2 million to 2.5 million clones; 90% to 95% were seen once. As to this clone: Its antigen remains unidentified.

CDR1 and CDR2 from the germline V gene are MNHEY and SVGAGI. V was clipped by 4 bases and J by 3 bases, with 13 bases between them. The CDR3 runs 15 residues. This TCR was sampled from a young man in good health. Some clones in this sample may be carry-over from other donors' samples. Sequencing was carried out using naive CD4+ T cells from PBMCs. Regarding subset: CD45RA+ positively selected. The rearrangement links TRBV6-5 to TRBJ1-3; D not resolved. Here the CDR3 DNA reads TGTGCCAGCAGTTCGGACGTGAGATTTGGAAACACCATATATTTT. This translates into CASSSDVRFGNTIYF.